The clone carrying this T cell receptor beta chain occurred many times. The data were taken from a study of patients and donors after allogeneic stem cell transplantation. TCRdb processed the RT-PCR reads anew with MiXCR; each CDR3 protein has one entry. Seen here are tens of thousands of distinct CDR3 sequences, almost 7% observed once, and the top ten hold about 34%. Germline-derived CDR1 and CDR2 are MNHEY and SMNVEV (reference sequence). The CDR3 contains 13 residues. V lost 3 bases, J lost 5 bases, and 8 bases lay in between. This sequence originates from a human donor who was either an allogeneic HSCT recipient or a stem cell or donor lymphocyte infusion donor (not recorded which). It is not recorded whose cells these are; they may come from a transplant donor. Sequenced: blood, either unsorted or a sorted T cell fraction (not recorded which). J is TRBJ1-5 and V is TRBV27, with no clear D. The CDR3 nucleotides read TGTGCCAGCAGTTTGACCCCAGATCAGCCCCAGCATTTT. Amino acid sequence: CASSLTPDQPQHF.